This TCR beta chain comes out of a study of identical twins. Notes on the study in general: Surplus twin overlap in beta out-of-frame sequences was less pronounced. Insertions were fewer in abundant cord blood beta clonotypes, whereas memory repertoires showed none of this pattern. The authors drew conclusions from cross-sectional statistical analysis rather than following the same donors.

A single record per CDR3 protein comes from TCRdb applying MiXCR to the 5' RACE reads. The repertoire holds 150,000 or so distinct CDR3 sequences, with roughly 3.3% as singletons. There are many counts of this clonotype. Its antigen is currently unknown. The germline V gene encodes CDR1 DFQATT and CDR2 SNEGSKA (reference sequence). There are 12 residues in the CDR3. The V and J ends lost 2 bases and 5 bases respectively, with 9 bases between them. Material for sequencing was memory T cells sorted from blood. The TCR originated in a man aged 18 to 30 in good health. The chain couples TRBV20-1 to TRBJ1-1; D is perhaps TRBD1 (5 bases). The CDR3 coding sequence is TGCAGTGCTAGACCGGGGCGGACTGAAGCTTTCTTT. This sequence encodes CSARPGRTEAFF.